A single sample gave rise to the 19 T cell receptor beta chains below, sequenced in a study of brain T cells in children with intractable seizures (dated by TCRdb to the early 2020s). Interpreted using the paper, the time point label stands for: resected brain tissue, or blood drawn just prior to surgery. Library generation was performed with the immunoSEQ multiplex PCR assay. In TCRdb, the immuneACCESS table is reduced to in-frame sequences with V and J assigned. These tables do not hold every clone; where another copy was compared, an unresolved V gene accounts for under half, and the others remain unexplained. The sample table holds some 80,000 clones, of which 90% to 95% were seen once. The top ten constitute 24% of the sample. The material sequenced was peripheral blood, taken at surgery. The receptors come from a girl aged 2 to 10 with Rasmussen encephalitis and intractable seizures.

The rearrangement links TRBV19 to TRBJ1-4; D uncertain. V was cut by 10 bases and J by 8 bases, with 17 bases left in between. The V gene's germline CDR1 is LNHDA and CDR2 SQIVND (reference sequence). The CDR3 has 13 amino acids. Written as DNA, the CDR3 is TGTGCCAATAGGGAGGCCCTGGGGGAAAAACTGTTTTTT. This encodes CANREALGEKLFF.

The gene calls are TRBV7-6 and TRBJ2-2; D gene uncertain. The ends were cut back, 8 bases at V and 4 bases at J, with 11 bases in the middle. Per the germline V gene, CDR1 is SGHVS and CDR2 is FNYEAQ. CDR3 length: 13 amino acids. The CDR3 reads CASGHLLTGELFF. The CDR3 DNA is TGTGCCAGCGGGCACCTACTCACCGGGGAGCTGTTTTTT. Filled out from reference TRBV7-6 and TRBJ2-2, the complete variable domain reads GAGVSQSPRYKVTKRGQDVALRCDPISGHVSLYWYRQALGQGPEFLTYFNYEAQQDKSGLPNDRFSAERPEGSISTLTIQRTEQRDSAMYRCASGHLLTGELFFGEGSRLTVL.

This chain uses TRBV19 with TRBJ2-7; 12 positions match TRBD2. Looked up from germline, CDR1 is LNHDA and CDR2 is SQIVND (reference sequence). V lost 4 bases, J lost 0 bases, and 7 bases stayed unmatched. The CDR3 is 17 residues long. CDR3 sequence: CASSKRELAGGSYEQYF. CDR3 bases: TGTGCCAGTAGTAAGAGAGAACTAGCGGGGGGCTCCTACGAGCAGTACTTC.

The CDR3 DNA sequence: TGTGCCAGCAGTGCGGGGACAGCTAACACTGAAGCTTTCTTT. This encodes CASSAGTANTEAFF. V is TRBV6-4 and J is TRBJ1-1; 7 bases align to TRBD1. The CDR3 spans 14 residues. Germline V lookup: CDR1 MRHNA, CDR2 SNTAGT. With 4 bases clipped from V and 2 bases from J, the junction kept 4 bases outside the gene matches.

The chain carries TRBV5-1 and TRBJ1-1; tentative D call: TRBD1 (6 bases). Germline-derived CDR1 and CDR2 are SGHRS and YFSETQ. The length of the CDR3 is 14 residues. Trimming removed 5 bases from V and 3 bases from J, with 14 bases in between. The CDR3 region is CASSPFRQDTEAFF. CDR3 DNA sequence: TGCGCCAGCAGTCCCTTTAGACAGGACACTGAAGCTTTCTTT.

The V call is TRBV11-2, the J call TRBJ1-2; D gene ambiguous. This CDR3 has 14 amino acids. The ends were cut back, 0 bases at V and 4 bases at J, with 9 bases in the middle. The germline CDR1 and CDR2 sequences are SGHAT and FQNNGV. The CDR3 region has the DNA TGTGCCAGCAGCTTAGAATCGCTCAGCTATGGCTACACCTTC. Its translation: CASSLESLSYGYTF.

The CDR3 coding sequence is TGTGCCAGCAGTTTGGGAACGACAGGGTGGTTTTCTGGCTACACCTTC. This translates into CASSLGTTGWFSGYTF. This chain uses TRBV28 with TRBJ1-2; TRBD1 agrees at 7 bases. The CDR3 covers 16 residues. From germline, CDR1 is MDHEN and CDR2 SYDVKM. After removal of 3 bases from V and 7 bases from J, the junction contained 14 bases not matched to a gene.

This rearrangement joins TRBV9 to TRBJ2-5, with D unresolved. This CDR3 comprises 13 residues. The ends were cut back, 1 base at V and 1 base at J, with 5 bases in the middle. Germline V gene data show CDR1 as SGDLS and CDR2 as YYNGEE. The CDR3: CASSVSSQETQYF. CDR3 coding DNA: TGTGCCAGCAGCGTAAGCAGCCAAGAGACCCAGTACTTC.

The J gene is TRBJ1-1, the V gene TRBV27, with D perhaps matching TRBD1 (5 bases). In germline, CDR1 is MNHEY, CDR2 SMNVEV (reference sequence). Trimming cost V 3 bases and J 8 bases, with 13 bases left between them. The CDR3 spans 13 residues. The CDR3 region is CASSLDLGAEAFF. CDR3 nucleotide sequence: TGTGCCAGCAGTTTGGATTTAGGGGCCGAAGCTTTCTTT.

The chain joins TRBV9 to TRBJ1-2; D remains unclear. The CDR3 consists of 15 residues. The V and J ends lost 0 bases and 0 bases respectively, with 9 bases between them. Germline CDR1 reads SGDLS; CDR2 reads YYNGEE. CDR3 amino acids: CASSVAGRSNYGYTF. CDR3 DNA: TGTGCCAGCAGCGTAGCGGGCAGATCTAACTATGGCTACACCTTC.

The chain is built from TRBV4-2 and TRBJ1-1; D is possibly TRBD1 (5 bases). The CDR3 runs to 16 residues. The germline gives CDR1 LGHNA, CDR2 YNFKEQ. With 4 bases removed from V and 1 base from J, the gap between germline ends came to 16 bases. CDR3: CASSPVSGGENTEAFF. In DNA form, the CDR3 reads TGTGCCAGCAGCCCAGTCAGTGGAGGGGAGAACACTGAAGCTTTCTTT.

The chain has TRBV2 and TRBJ1-1; 7 positions agree with TRBD1. The trim removed 8 bases at V and 3 bases at J, leaving 18 bases unmatched. The length of the CDR3 is 17 residues. Germline V CDR1 and CDR2: SNHLY, FYNNEI. CDR3 coding DNA: TGTGCCAGCGGCTCCCTGGGACAGCCACTGCCGGACACTGAAGCTTTCTTT. As protein: CASGSLGQPLPDTEAFF. Supplemented by reference TRBV2 and TRBJ1-1, the full variable domain reads EPEVTQTPSHQVTQMGQEVILRCVPISNHLYFYWYRQILGQKVEFLVSFYNNEISEKSEIFDDQFSVERPDGSNFTLKIRSTKLEDSAMYFCASGSLGQPLPDTEAFFGQGTRLTVV.

This chain connects TRBV19 to TRBJ1-6; TRBD1 matches 11 bases. The V segment lost 9 bases and the J segment 10 bases; nucleotides outside the gene matches: 5. Germline CDR1 and CDR2: LNHDA and SQIVND (reference sequence). This CDR3 comprises 13 residues. The CDR3 is CASRDRGVSPLHF. The CDR3 DNA is TGTGCCAGCAGGGACAGGGGGGTCTCACCCCTCCACTTT.

This rearrangement joins TRBV5-8 to TRBJ2-2, with 10 bases aligning to TRBD1. This CDR3 has 15 amino acids. Unmatched junction bases numbered 6, after V lost 4 bases and J lost 6 bases. CDR1 is SGHTS, CDR2 YDEGEE, per germline. CDR3 residues: CASSLDRGRSGELFF. The CDR3 nucleotides are TGTGCCAGCAGCCTCGACAGGGGGCGATCCGGGGAGCTGTTTTTT.

This clone turned up a few times. The chain combines TRBV13 with TRBJ1-1; D uncertain. Trimming cost V 5 bases and J 3 bases, with 7 bases left between them. The V gene's germline CDR1 is PRHDT and CDR2 FYEKMQ (reference sequence). The CDR3 consists of 12 residues. The DNA for the CDR3 is TGTGCCAGCAGCACCATGTACACTGAAGCTTTCTTT. Translated, it gives CASSTMYTEAFF. The variable domain in full, with the rest retrieved from reference TRBV13 and TRBJ1-1, is AAGVIQSPRHLIKEKRETATLKCYPIPRHDTVYWYQQGPGQDPQFLISFYEKMQSDKGSIPDRFSAQQFSDYHSELNMSSLELGDSALYFCASSTMYTEAFFGQGTRLTVV.

The chain links TRBV5-4 to TRBJ2-2; 10 bases are a match to TRBD2. V lost 0 bases, J lost 3 bases, and 2 bases stayed unmatched. Germline V gives CDR1 SGHNT, CDR2 YYREEE (reference sequence). CDR3 length equals 16 residues. CDR3 coding DNA: TGTGCCAGCAGCTTGGAGCTAGCGGGGGACACCGGGGAGCTGTTTTTT. Translated, it gives CASSLELAGDTGELFF.

Only one count was recorded for this clone. This chain links TRBV11-3 with TRBJ2-1; tentatively, D is TRBD2 (6 bases). Germline-derived CDR1 and CDR2 are SGHNT and YENEEA. The CDR3 consists of 15 residues. Trimming stripped 2 bases from V and 0 bases from J, with 8 bases between. CDR3 residues: CASSLSGDSYNEQFF. CDR3 sequence (DNA): TGTGCCAGCAGCTTATCGGGGGACTCCTACAATGAGCAGTTCTTC.

The chain carries TRBV4-1 and TRBJ2-1; D perhaps matches TRBD1 (5 bases). The V gene lost 0 bases and the J gene lost 0 bases, with 6 bases spanning the gap. The CDR3 is 15 residues long. Germline V gene sequence: CDR1 MGHRA, CDR2 YSYEKL. In DNA, the CDR3 is TGCGCCAGCAGCCAAGATAGGGGCTCCTACAATGAGCAGTTCTTC. Translated, it gives CASSQDRGSYNEQFF.

V gene TRBV11-1 combines with J gene TRBJ2-1; D not certain. The CDR3 contains 11 residues. V shed 5 bases and J shed 5 bases, with 4 bases lying between them. Germline V gives CDR1 SGHAT, CDR2 FQDESV (reference sequence). CDR3 bases: TGTGCCAGCAGCCTCGACAATGAGCAGTTCTTC. Translated: CASSLDNEQFF. Full variable domain (rest looked up from reference TRBV11-1 and TRBJ2-1): EAEVAQSPRYKITEKSQAVAFWCDPISGHATLYWYRQILGQGPELLVQFQDESVVDDSQLPKDRFSAERLKGVDSTLKIQPAELGDSAMYLCASSLDNEQFFGPGTRLTVL.